The rows below give T cell receptor beta chains drawn from one sample of a study of shared clonotypes between healthy human individuals. Generated by immunoSEQ multiplex PCR, the TCRdb table keeps only in-frame clones and is missing some. Here the sample spans 2.3 million or so clones, roughly 93% being singletons. Sequencing used naive CD4+ T cells from PBMCs. The source is a man aged 18 to 29 in good health. Some clones in this sample may be carry-over from other donors' samples. CDR3s include the opening cysteine and the closing phenylalanine or tryptophan. Fields, in order: V gene, J gene, clone size, D gene, CDR3 protein, CDR3 DNA. D genes are given only for firm matches. The listing skips clone size in some rows; elsewhere it reads once, few, many or a size class.

V gene: TRBV10-1; J gene: TRBJ2-7; clone size: .; D gene: TRBD2; CDR3 protein: CASSEVIAGLSYEQYF; CDR3 DNA: TGCGCCAGCAGTGAAGTGATAGCGGGACTAAGCTACGAGCAGTACTTC
V gene: TRBV6-6; J gene: TRBJ2-7; clone size: .; D gene: .; CDR3 protein: CASSPGRWTPYEQYF; CDR3 DNA: TGTGCCAGCAGTCCTGGCCGGTGGACCCCCTACGAGCAGTACTTC
V gene: TRBV7-9; J gene: TRBJ2-1; clone size: .; D gene: .; CDR3 protein: CASSAGFNEQFF; CDR3 DNA: TGTGCCAGCAGCGCCGGATTCAATGAGCAGTTCTTC
V gene: TRBV27; J gene: TRBJ2-7; clone size: .; D gene: TRBD1; CDR3 protein: CASSLLGTGGYEQYF; CDR3 DNA: TGTGCCAGCAGTTTACTTGGGACAGGGGGCTACGAGCAGTACTTC
V gene: TRBV6-5; J gene: TRBJ2-3; clone size: .; D gene: .; CDR3 protein: CASSLNRRTDTQYF; CDR3 DNA: TGTGCCAGCAGTTTAAACAGACGCACAGATACGCAGTATTTT
V gene: TRBV5-6; J gene: TRBJ1-2; clone size: .; D gene: .; CDR3 protein: CASSLGRDLSYTF; CDR3 DNA: TGTGCCAGCAGCTTGGGCAGGGATTTAAGCTACACCTTC
V gene: TRBV6-4; J gene: TRBJ1-2; clone size: .; D gene: TRBD1; CDR3 protein: CASSEGTGKKYGYTF; CDR3 DNA: TGTGCCAGCAGTGAAGGGACAGGGAAGAAGTATGGCTACACCTTC
V gene: TRBV5-1; J gene: TRBJ2-5; clone size: once; D gene: .; CDR3 protein: CASSLRDRETQYF; CDR3 DNA: TGCGCCAGCAGCTTGCGGGACCGAGAGACCCAGTACTTC
V gene: TRBV5-8; J gene: TRBJ2-4; clone size: once; D gene: .; CDR3 protein: CASSVEGLEGIQYF; CDR3 DNA: TGTGCCAGCAGCGTCGAAGGGTTGGAGGGCATTCAGTACTTC
V gene: TRBV7-3; J gene: TRBJ1-2; clone size: .; D gene: .; CDR3 protein: CASTLATGTDPNYGYTF; CDR3 DNA: TGTGCCAGCACCCTAGCGACGGGGACGGACCCTAACTATGGCTACACCTTC
V gene: TRBV5-1; J gene: TRBJ2-2; clone size: .; D gene: TRBD2; CDR3 protein: CASRSGGGTGELFF; CDR3 DNA: TGCGCCAGCAGGTCGGGAGGTGGGACCGGGGAGCTGTTTTTT
V gene: TRBV5-3; J gene: TRBJ2-7; clone size: .; D gene: TRBD2; CDR3 protein: CARSQGLAGGPTYEQYF; CDR3 DNA: TGTGCCAGAAGCCAGGGACTAGCGGGAGGGCCAACCTACGAGCAGTACTTC
V gene: TRBV5-4; J gene: TRBJ2-5; clone size: .; D gene: .; CDR3 protein: CASQSRQHEETQYF; CDR3 DNA: TGTGCCAGCCAAAGCAGACAGCATGAAGAGACCCAGTACTTC
V gene: TRBV5-5; J gene: TRBJ1-2; clone size: .; D gene: .; CDR3 protein: CASSLEVGYGYTF; CDR3 DNA: TGTGCCAGCAGCTTGGAGGTGGGGTATGGCTACACCTTC
V gene: TRBV4-2; J gene: TRBJ2-7; clone size: .; D gene: TRBD2; CDR3 protein: CASSPGLAGGSPYEQYF; CDR3 DNA: TGTGCCAGCAGCCCTGGACTAGCGGGAGGGTCGCCCTACGAGCAGTACTTC
V gene: TRBV14; J gene: TRBJ2-3; clone size: .; D gene: .; CDR3 protein: CASSLPEGPPDTQYF; CDR3 DNA: TGTGCCAGCAGCCTTCCGGAGGGGCCCCCAGATACGCAGTATTTT
V gene: TRBV5-1; J gene: TRBJ2-3; clone size: .; D gene: TRBD2; CDR3 protein: CASSLLWRLAIPDTQYF; CDR3 DNA: TGCGCCAGCAGCTTGCTATGGAGACTAGCGATCCCAGATACGCAGTATTTT
V gene: TRBV6-5; J gene: TRBJ2-3; clone size: .; D gene: .; CDR3 protein: CASREGTLVDTQYF; CDR3 DNA: TGTGCCAGCAGGGAAGGGACCCTAGTGGATACGCAGTATTTT
V gene: TRBV5-1; J gene: TRBJ2-3; clone size: .; D gene: TRBD2; CDR3 protein: CASSTGTMDTQYF; CDR3 DNA: TGCGCCAGCAGCACCGGGACTATGGATACGCAGTATTTT
V gene: TRBV5-6; J gene: TRBJ1-3; clone size: .; D gene: .; CDR3 protein: CARPGRGHSGNTIYF; CDR3 DNA: TGTGCCAGGCCGGGCAGGGGCCACTCTGGAAACACCATATATTTT
V gene: TRBV7-8; J gene: TRBJ1-1; clone size: .; D gene: TRBD1; CDR3 protein: CASSRNSAGTVNTEAFF; CDR3 DNA: TGTGCCAGCAGCCGAAATTCAGCCGGGACAGTGAACACTGAAGCTTTCTTT
V gene: TRBV14; J gene: TRBJ1-2; clone size: once; D gene: .; CDR3 protein: CASSRILTGSYNYGYTF; CDR3 DNA: TGTGCCAGCAGCCGAATCTTGACAGGCTCTTACAACTATGGCTACACCTTC
V gene: TRBV7-9; J gene: TRBJ2-1; clone size: .; D gene: .; CDR3 protein: CASSPETRDNEQFF; CDR3 DNA: TGTGCCAGCAGCCCAGAGACTAGAGACAATGAGCAGTTCTTC
V gene: TRBV30; J gene: TRBJ1-2; clone size: .; D gene: .; CDR3 protein: CARILGPGYGYTF; CDR3 DNA: TGTGCCCGGATCTTGGGCCCGGGCTATGGCTACACCTTC
V gene: TRBV7-2; J gene: TRBJ1-2; clone size: .; D gene: .; CDR3 protein: CASSQNGGVHNYGYTF; CDR3 DNA: TGTGCCAGCAGCCAAAACGGAGGGGTACATAACTATGGCTACACCTTC
V gene: TRBV4-3; J gene: TRBJ1-5; clone size: few; D gene: .; CDR3 protein: CASSQDRDQPQHF; CDR3 DNA: TGCGCCAGCAGCCAAGATAGGGATCAGCCCCAGCATTTT
V gene: TRBV30; J gene: TRBJ1-2; clone size: .; D gene: .; CDR3 protein: CAWSVQVTYGYTF; CDR3 DNA: TGTGCCTGGAGTGTACAGGTGACCTATGGCTACACCTTC
V gene: TRBV5-5; J gene: TRBJ1-1; clone size: .; D gene: TRBD1; CDR3 protein: CASSRYGTGQGTEAFF; CDR3 DNA: TGTGCCAGCAGCAGGTACGGGACAGGGCAAGGCACTGAAGCTTTCTTT
V gene: TRBV12-5; J gene: TRBJ2-2; clone size: .; D gene: .; CDR3 protein: CASSKNSGELFF; CDR3 DNA: TGTGCTAGTAGCAAGAATAGCGGGGAGCTGTTTTTT
V gene: TRBV5-6; J gene: TRBJ1-3; clone size: few; D gene: .; CDR3 protein: CASKGGYSGNTIYF; CDR3 DNA: TGTGCCAGCAAGGGCGGCTACTCTGGAAACACCATATATTTT
V gene: TRBV10-3; J gene: TRBJ2-7; clone size: .; D gene: TRBD2; CDR3 protein: CAISESSGRINEQYF; CDR3 DNA: TGTGCCATCAGTGAGTCTAGCGGGAGAATCAACGAGCAGTACTTC
V gene: TRBV7-9; J gene: TRBJ1-4; clone size: few; D gene: .; CDR3 protein: CASSRVGEKLFF; CDR3 DNA: TGTGCCAGCAGCCGGGTTGGAGAAAAACTGTTTTTT
V gene: TRBV29-1; J gene: TRBJ1-2; clone size: .; D gene: TRBD1; CDR3 protein: CSTRQGANYGYTF; CDR3 DNA: TGCAGCACCCGACAGGGCGCTAACTATGGCTACACCTTC
V gene: TRBV5-1; J gene: TRBJ2-7; clone size: .; D gene: TRBD1; CDR3 protein: CASSSTGASYEQYF; CDR3 DNA: TGCGCCAGCAGCTCGACAGGGGCCTCCTACGAGCAGTACTTC
V gene: TRBV5-8; J gene: TRBJ1-5; clone size: .; D gene: .; CDR3 protein: CASSLAFVGQLNQPQHF; CDR3 DNA: TGTGCCAGCAGCTTGGCCTTTGTCGGACAGCTCAATCAGCCCCAGCATTTT
V gene: TRBV5-1; J gene: TRBJ2-1; clone size: .; D gene: .; CDR3 protein: CASRRDGSSYNEQFF; CDR3 DNA: TGCGCCAGCAGACGGGACGGGAGCTCCTACAATGAGCAGTTCTTC
V gene: TRBV6-1; J gene: TRBJ1-1; clone size: .; D gene: TRBD1; CDR3 protein: CASSGQGDRNTEAFF; CDR3 DNA: TGTGCCAGCAGTGGCCAAGGGGACAGGAACACTGAAGCTTTCTTT
V gene: TRBV11-2; J gene: TRBJ2-7; clone size: .; D gene: .; CDR3 protein: CASSFRPLSSYEQYF; CDR3 DNA: TGTGCCAGCAGCTTTCGGCCGCTGAGCTCCTACGAGCAGTACTTC
V gene: TRBV11-2; J gene: TRBJ1-5; clone size: .; D gene: TRBD1; CDR3 protein: CASSRQGVGQPQHF; CDR3 DNA: TGTGCCAGCAGCCGACAGGGGGTGGGTCAGCCCCAGCATTTT
V gene: TRBV11-2; J gene: TRBJ1-1; clone size: .; D gene: .; CDR3 protein: CASSPTGQGRRTEAFF; CDR3 DNA: TGTGCCAGCAGCCCCACTGGTCAGGGGAGGAGGACTGAAGCTTTCTTT
V gene: TRBV6-4; J gene: TRBJ2-3; clone size: .; D gene: TRBD2; CDR3 protein: CASSLTGTSADTQYF; CDR3 DNA: TGTGCCAGCAGCCTTACCGGGACTAGCGCAGATACGCAGTATTTT
V gene: TRBV2; J gene: TRBJ1-1; clone size: .; D gene: .; CDR3 protein: CASTKEVNTEAFF; CDR3 DNA: TGTGCCAGCACCAAGGAGGTGAACACTGAAGCTTTCTTT
V gene: TRBV7-9; J gene: TRBJ2-5; clone size: once; D gene: TRBD2; CDR3 protein: CASSLTSGRETQYF; CDR3 DNA: TGTGCCAGCAGCTTGACTAGCGGGAGGGAGACCCAGTACTTC
V gene: TRBV5-6; J gene: TRBJ2-7; clone size: .; D gene: .; CDR3 protein: CASSLSPLYEQYF; CDR3 DNA: TGTGCCAGCAGCTTGTCACCCTTATACGAGCAGTACTTC
V gene: TRBV2; J gene: TRBJ1-1; clone size: .; D gene: .; CDR3 protein: CASTPSPGVAFF; CDR3 DNA: TGTGCCAGCACCCCATCCCCAGGGGTAGCTTTCTTT